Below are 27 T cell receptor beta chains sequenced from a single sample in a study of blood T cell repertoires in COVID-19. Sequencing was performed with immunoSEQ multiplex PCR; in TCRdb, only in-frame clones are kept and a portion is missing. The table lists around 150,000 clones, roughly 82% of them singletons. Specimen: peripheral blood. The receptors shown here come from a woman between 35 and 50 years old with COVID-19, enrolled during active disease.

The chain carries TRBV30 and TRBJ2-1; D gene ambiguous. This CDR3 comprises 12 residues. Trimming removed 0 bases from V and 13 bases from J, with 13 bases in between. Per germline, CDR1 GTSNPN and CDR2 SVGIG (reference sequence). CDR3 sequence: CAWSVASRDQFF. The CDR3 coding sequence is TGTGCCTGGAGTGTAGCAAGCCGAGATCAGTTCTTC.

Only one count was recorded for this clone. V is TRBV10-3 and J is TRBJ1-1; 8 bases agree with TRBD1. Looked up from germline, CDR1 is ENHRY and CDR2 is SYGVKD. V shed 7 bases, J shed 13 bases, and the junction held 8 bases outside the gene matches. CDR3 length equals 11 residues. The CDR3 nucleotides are TGTGCCATCACGGACAGGGAGATTGTTTTCTTT. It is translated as CAITDREIVFF.

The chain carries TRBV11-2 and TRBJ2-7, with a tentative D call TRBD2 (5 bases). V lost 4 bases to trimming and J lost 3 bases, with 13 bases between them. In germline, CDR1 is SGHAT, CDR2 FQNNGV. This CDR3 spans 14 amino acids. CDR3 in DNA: TGTGCCAGCAGCTCCGGACTTTGGGGCTACGAGCAGTACTTC. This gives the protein CASSSGLWGYEQYF.

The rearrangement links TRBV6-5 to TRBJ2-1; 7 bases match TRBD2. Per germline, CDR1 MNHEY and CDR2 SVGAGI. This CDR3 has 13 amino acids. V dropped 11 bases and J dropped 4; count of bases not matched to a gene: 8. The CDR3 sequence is CAAWASGYNEQFF. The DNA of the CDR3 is TGTGCCGCGTGGGCTAGCGGATACAATGAGCAGTTCTTC.

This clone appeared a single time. CDR3 protein: CASRYDSYEQYF. The CDR3 DNA is TGTGCCAGCCGCTACGACAGCTACGAGCAGTACTTC. The chain has TRBV11-2 and TRBJ2-7; perhaps TRBD1 as D (5 bases). Germline assignment: CDR1 SGHAT and CDR2 FQNNGV. The CDR3 length is 12 residues. V lost 8 bases and J 3 bases, leaving 11 bases between the germline ends.

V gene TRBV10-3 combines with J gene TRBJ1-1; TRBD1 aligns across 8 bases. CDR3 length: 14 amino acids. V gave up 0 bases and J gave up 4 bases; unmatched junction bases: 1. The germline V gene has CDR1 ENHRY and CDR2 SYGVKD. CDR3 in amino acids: CAISESTGVTEAFF. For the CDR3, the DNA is TGTGCCATCAGTGAGTCGACAGGGGTCACTGAAGCTTTCTTT.

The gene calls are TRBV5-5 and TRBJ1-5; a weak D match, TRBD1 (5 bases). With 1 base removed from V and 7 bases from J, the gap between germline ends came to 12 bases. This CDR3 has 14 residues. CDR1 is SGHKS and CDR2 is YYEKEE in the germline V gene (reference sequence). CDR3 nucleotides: TGTGCCAGCAGCTTGATAGGGGTAGGGCAGCCCCAGCATTTT. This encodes CASSLIGVGQPQHF.

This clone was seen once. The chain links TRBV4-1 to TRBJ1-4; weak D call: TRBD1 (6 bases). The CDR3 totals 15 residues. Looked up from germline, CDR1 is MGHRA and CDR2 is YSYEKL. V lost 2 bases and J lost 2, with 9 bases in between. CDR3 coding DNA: TGCGCCAGCAGCCAATCAAGGGGGACTAATGAAAAACTGTTTTTT. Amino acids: CASSQSRGTNEKLFF.

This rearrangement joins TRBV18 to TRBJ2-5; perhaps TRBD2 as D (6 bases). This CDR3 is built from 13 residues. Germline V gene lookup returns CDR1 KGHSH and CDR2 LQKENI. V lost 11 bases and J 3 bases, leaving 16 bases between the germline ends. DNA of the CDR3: TGTGCCGCCTCACGACTAGTGGAAGAGACCCAGTACTTC. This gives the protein CAASRLVEETQYF.

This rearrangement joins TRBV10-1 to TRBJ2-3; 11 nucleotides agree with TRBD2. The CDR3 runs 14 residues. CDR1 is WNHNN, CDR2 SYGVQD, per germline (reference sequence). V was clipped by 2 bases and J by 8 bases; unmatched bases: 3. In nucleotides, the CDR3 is TGCGCCAGCAGTGAGACTAGCGGGAGCGGTACGCAGTATTTT. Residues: CASSETSGSGTQYF.

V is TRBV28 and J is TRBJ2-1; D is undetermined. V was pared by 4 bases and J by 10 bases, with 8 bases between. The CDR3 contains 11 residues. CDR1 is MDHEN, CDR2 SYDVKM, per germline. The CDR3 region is CASSYSPEQFF. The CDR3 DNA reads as TGTGCCAGCAGTTACTCCCCCGAGCAGTTCTTC.

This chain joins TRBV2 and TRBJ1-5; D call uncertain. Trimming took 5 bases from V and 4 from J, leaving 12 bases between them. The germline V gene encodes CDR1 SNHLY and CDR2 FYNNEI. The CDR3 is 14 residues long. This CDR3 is CASSWQAENQPQHF. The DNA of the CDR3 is TGTGCCAGCAGTTGGCAGGCAGAGAATCAGCCCCAGCATTTT. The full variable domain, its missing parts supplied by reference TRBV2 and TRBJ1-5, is EPEVTQTPSHQVTQMGQEVILRCVPISNHLYFYWYRQILGQKVEFLVSFYNNEISEKSEIFDDQFSVERPDGSNFTLKIRSTKLEDSAMYFCASSWQAENQPQHFGDGTRLSIL.

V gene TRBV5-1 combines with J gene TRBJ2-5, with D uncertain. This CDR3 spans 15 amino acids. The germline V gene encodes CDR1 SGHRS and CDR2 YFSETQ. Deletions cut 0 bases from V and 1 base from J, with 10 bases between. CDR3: CASSLGGVPQETQYF. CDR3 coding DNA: TGCGCCAGCAGCTTGGGCGGCGTCCCCCAAGAGACCCAGTACTTC. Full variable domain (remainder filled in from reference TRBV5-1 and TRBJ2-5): KAGVTQTPRYLIKTRGQQVTLSCSPISGHRSVSWYQQTPGQGLQFLFEYFSETQRNKGNFPGRFSGRQFSNSRSEMNVSTLELGDSALYLCASSLGGVPQETQYFGPGTRLLVL.

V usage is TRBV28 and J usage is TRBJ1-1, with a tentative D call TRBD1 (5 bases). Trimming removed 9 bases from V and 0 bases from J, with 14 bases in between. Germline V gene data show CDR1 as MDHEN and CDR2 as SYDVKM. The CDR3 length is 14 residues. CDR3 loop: CASRGGNMNTEAFF. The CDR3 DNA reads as TGTGCCAGTCGGGGGGGGAACATGAACACTGAAGCTTTCTTT. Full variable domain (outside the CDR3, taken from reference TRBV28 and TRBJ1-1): DVKVTQSSRYLVKRTGEKVFLECVQDMDHENMFWYRQDPGLGLRLIYFSYDVKMKEKGDIPEGYSVSREKKERFSLILESASTNQTSMYLCASRGGNMNTEAFFGQGTRLTVV.

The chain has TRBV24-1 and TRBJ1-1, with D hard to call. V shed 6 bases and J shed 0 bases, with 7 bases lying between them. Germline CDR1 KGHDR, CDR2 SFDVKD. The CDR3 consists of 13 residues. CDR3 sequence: CATSNAVNTEAFF. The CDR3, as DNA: TGTGCCACCAGTAATGCGGTGAACACTGAAGCTTTCTTT.

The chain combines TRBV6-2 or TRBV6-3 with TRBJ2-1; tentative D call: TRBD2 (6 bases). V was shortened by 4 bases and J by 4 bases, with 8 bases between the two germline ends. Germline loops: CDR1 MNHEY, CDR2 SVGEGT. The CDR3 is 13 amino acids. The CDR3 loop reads CASSFGTYNEQFF. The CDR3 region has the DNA TGTGCCAGCAGTTTCGGGACTTACAATGAGCAGTTCTTC.

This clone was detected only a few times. As DNA, the CDR3 is TGTGCCAGCAGCGTTTTCCCCGCAGGCGGAGGGAATCACAATGAGCAGTTCTTC. Protein product: CASSVFPAGGGNHNEQFF. The chain couples TRBV9 to TRBJ2-1; maybe TRBD2 (6 bases). Between the trimmed V and J ends, which lost 2 bases and 5 bases, there was a span of 23 bases. The CDR3 has 18 amino acids. Germline values: CDR1 SGDLS, CDR2 YYNGEE. The whole variable domain, remainder taken from reference TRBV9 and TRBJ2-1, is DSGVTQTPKHLITATGQRVTLRCSPRSGDLSVYWYQQSLDQGLQFLIQYYNGEERAKGNILERFSAQQFPDLHSELNLSSLELGDSALYFCASSVFPAGGGNHNEQFFGPGTRLTVL.

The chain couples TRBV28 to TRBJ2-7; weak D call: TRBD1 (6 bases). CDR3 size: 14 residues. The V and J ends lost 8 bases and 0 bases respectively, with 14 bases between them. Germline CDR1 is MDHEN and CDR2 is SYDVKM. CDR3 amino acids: CASWTQGTSYEQYF. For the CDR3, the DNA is TGTGCCAGCTGGACACAGGGAACCTCCTACGAGCAGTACTTC. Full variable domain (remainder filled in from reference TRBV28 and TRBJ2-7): DVKVTQSSRYLVKRTGEKVFLECVQDMDHENMFWYRQDPGLGLRLIYFSYDVKMKEKGDIPEGYSVSREKKERFSLILESASTNQTSMYLCASWTQGTSYEQYFGPGTRLTVT.

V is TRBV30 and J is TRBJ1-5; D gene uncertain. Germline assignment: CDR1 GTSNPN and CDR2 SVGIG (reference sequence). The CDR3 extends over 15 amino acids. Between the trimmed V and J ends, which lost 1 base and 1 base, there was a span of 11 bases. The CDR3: CAWSGLGGSNQPQHF. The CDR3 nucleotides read TGTGCCTGGAGTGGGTTAGGAGGAAGCAATCAGCCCCAGCATTTT.

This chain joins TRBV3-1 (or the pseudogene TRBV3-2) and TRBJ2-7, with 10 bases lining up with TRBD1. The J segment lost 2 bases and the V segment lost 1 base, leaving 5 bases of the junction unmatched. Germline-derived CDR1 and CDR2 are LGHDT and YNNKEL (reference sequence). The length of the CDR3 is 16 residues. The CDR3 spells CASSQGGTGATYEQYV. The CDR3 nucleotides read TGTGCCAGCAGCCAAGGTGGGACAGGGGCGACCTACGAGCAGTACGTC.

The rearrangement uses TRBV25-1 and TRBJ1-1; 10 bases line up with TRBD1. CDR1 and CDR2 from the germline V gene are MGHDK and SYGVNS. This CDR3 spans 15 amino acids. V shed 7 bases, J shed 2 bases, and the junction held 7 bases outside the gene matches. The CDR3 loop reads CASTPGQGINTEAFF. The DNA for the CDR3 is TGTGCCAGCACCCCGGGACAGGGGATTAACACTGAAGCTTTCTTT.

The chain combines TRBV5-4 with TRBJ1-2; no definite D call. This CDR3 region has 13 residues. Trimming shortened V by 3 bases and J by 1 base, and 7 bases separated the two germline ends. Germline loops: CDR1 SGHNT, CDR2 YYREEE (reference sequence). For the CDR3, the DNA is TGTGCCAGCAGCTCTAAGAGTAACTATGGCTACACCTTC. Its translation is CASSSKSNYGYTF.

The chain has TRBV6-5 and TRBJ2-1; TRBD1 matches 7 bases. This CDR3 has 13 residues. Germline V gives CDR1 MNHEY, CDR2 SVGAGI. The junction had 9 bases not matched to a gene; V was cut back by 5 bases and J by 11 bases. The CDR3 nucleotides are TGTGCCAGCAGTCCAATACCCAGGGGGAAGCAGTTCTTC. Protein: CASSPIPRGKQFF.

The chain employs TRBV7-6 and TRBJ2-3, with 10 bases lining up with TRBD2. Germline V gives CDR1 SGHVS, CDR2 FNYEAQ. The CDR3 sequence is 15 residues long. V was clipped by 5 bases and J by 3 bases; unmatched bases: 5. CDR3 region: CASSPAGGLTDTQYF. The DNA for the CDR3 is TGTGCCAGCAGCCCAGCGGGAGGGTTGACAGATACGCAGTATTTT.

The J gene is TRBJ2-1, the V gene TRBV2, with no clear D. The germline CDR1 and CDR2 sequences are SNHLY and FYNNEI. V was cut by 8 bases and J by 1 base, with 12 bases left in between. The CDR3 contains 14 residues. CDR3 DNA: TGTGCCAGCCGTCCGACACCTTCCTACAATGAGCAGTTCTTC. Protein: CASRPTPSYNEQFF. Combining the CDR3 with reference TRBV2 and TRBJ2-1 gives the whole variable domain EPEVTQTPSHQVTQMGQEVILRCVPISNHLYFYWYRQILGQKVEFLVSFYNNEISEKSEIFDDQFSVERPDGSNFTLKIRSTKLEDSAMYFCASRPTPSYNEQFFGPGTRLTVL.

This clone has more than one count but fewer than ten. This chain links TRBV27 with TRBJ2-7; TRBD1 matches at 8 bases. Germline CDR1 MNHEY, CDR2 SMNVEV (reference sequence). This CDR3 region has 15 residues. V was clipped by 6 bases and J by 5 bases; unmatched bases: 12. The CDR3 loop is CASRPTGQGANEQYF. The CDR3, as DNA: TGTGCCAGCAGACCCACCGGGCAGGGGGCCAACGAGCAGTACTTC.

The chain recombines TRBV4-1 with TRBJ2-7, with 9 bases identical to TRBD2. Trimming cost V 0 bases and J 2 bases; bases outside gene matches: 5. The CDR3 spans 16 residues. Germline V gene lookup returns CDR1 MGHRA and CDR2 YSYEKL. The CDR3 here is CASSQDPSGAAYEQYF. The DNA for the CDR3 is TGCGCCAGCAGCCAAGATCCTAGCGGGGCCGCCTACGAGCAGTACTTC.